The 3 T cell receptor beta chains reported below all come from one sample, sequenced in a study of blood T cell repertoires in COVID-19. Using immunoSEQ multiplex PCR, the repertoire was profiled, and TCRdb retains in-frame clones only, with some absent. Among roughly 270,000 clones listed, roughly 85% were seen once. Material for sequencing was PBMCs or T cells enriched from blood (not recorded which). All receptors derive from a woman aged 45 to 65 who had recovered from COVID-19.

This chain connects TRBV5-1 to TRBJ1-2; the match to TRBD1 covers 9 bases. The CDR3 is 14 residues long. V lost 3 bases to trimming and J lost 6 bases; unmatched junction nucleotides: 6. Germline V gene sequence: CDR1 SGHRS, CDR2 YFSETQ. The CDR3 loop is CASSYRDREDGYTF. The CDR3 nucleotides are TGCGCCAGCAGCTATCGGGACAGGGAGGATGGCTACACCTTC. Full variable domain (rest looked up from reference TRBV5-1 and TRBJ1-2): KAGVTQTPRYLIKTRGQQVTLSCSPISGHRSVSWYQQTPGQGLQFLFEYFSETQRNKGNFPGRFSGRQFSNSRSEMNVSTLELGDSALYLCASSYRDREDGYTFGSGTRLTVV.

The V gene is TRBV5-4, the J gene TRBJ2-7, with 8 bases identical to TRBD2. This CDR3 is 16 amino acids long. The V gene's germline CDR1 is SGHNT and CDR2 YYREEE (reference sequence). V was clipped by 1 base and J by 3 bases; unmatched bases: 9. The CDR3 DNA sequence: TGTGCCAGCAGCTTGTTCCCGAGCGGGGGAGACTACGAGCAGTACTTC. It yields the protein CASSLFPSGGDYEQYF.

The V call is TRBV6-2 or TRBV6-3, the J call TRBJ2-7, with a possible D match to TRBD1 (6 bases). V lost 6 bases to trimming and J lost 1 base, with 10 bases between them. Germline V gene lookup returns CDR1 MNHEY and CDR2 SVGEGT. This CDR3 is 13 amino acids long. CDR3 nucleotides: TGTGCCAGCAGCAGACAGGCATCCTACGAGCAGTACTTC. Translating it yields CASSRQASYEQYF.